Sequencing of this TCR beta chain was carried out in a study of early T cells in non-severe SARS-CoV-2 infection. Looking at the study overall: Alpha and beta chains were unpaired, from unsorted whole-blood bulk RNA.

Details on this clonotype: The antigen is not known. Since a much larger clone is just one base distant, this may be a read error.

The library protocol tagged individual cDNA molecules with unique molecular identifiers. One entry per CDR3 protein results from TCRdb running MiXCR on the 5' RACE reads. The data contain fewer than 70,000 distinct CDR3 sequences, approximately 4.5% of them seen just once; the ten biggest clones take up roughly 3.4%. The CDR3 runs 14 residues. Looked up from germline, CDR1 is SGHVS and CDR2 is FNYEAQ. Study conclusions and caveats: The matching step, a VDJdb search, favored anti-spike CD8 responses and missed private and CD4 specificities.

The chain links TRBV7-6 to TRBJ2-5; D might be TRBD2 (5 bases). The specimen comprised whole blood, sampled at baseline. This TCR was recovered from an adult who was a healthcare worker with PCR-confirmed SARS-CoV-2 infection or an uninfected control (not recorded which). The donor label of this sample is uncertain. The CDR3 DNA reads as TGTGTCAGCAGCTTCCGGACTCGCCAAGAGACCCAGTACTTC. Amino acid sequence: CVSSFRTRQETQYF.